The rows below give T cell receptor beta chains drawn from one sample of a study of PD-1 blockade in mismatch repair-deficient tumors. Sequencing used immunoSEQ multiplex PCR; TCRdb keeps in-frame clones, though not all of them. Here the sample spans tens of thousands of clones, over 65% being singletons. The sequencing here drew on peripheral blood, taken 4 weeks after starting pembrolizumab. These receptors all stem from an adult with mismatch repair-deficient cancer. Each CDR3 is given with its conserved first and last residue. D genes are given only for firm matches. A row's size may be missing; if present it is once, few, many or a size class.

clone size: NA; D gene: TRBD2; V gene: TRBV4-1; J gene: TRBJ2-2; CDR3 protein: CASSQASSGTTGELFF; CDR3 DNA: TGCGCCAGCAGCCAGGCGTCTAGCGGGACAACCGGGGAGCTGTTTTTT
clone size: NA; D gene: TRBD1; V gene: TRBV4-1; J gene: TRBJ1-1; CDR3 protein: CASSLGGYGTEAFF; CDR3 DNA: TGCGCCAGCAGCCTAGGGGGCTATGGCACTGAAGCTTTCTTT
clone size: NA; D gene: NA; V gene: TRBV7-9; J gene: TRBJ2-5; CDR3 protein: CASSYLDRVDTQYF; CDR3 DNA: TGTGCCAGCAGTTACCTCGACCGTGTTGACACCCAGTACTTC
clone size: NA; D gene: NA; V gene: TRBV19; J gene: TRBJ1-1; CDR3 protein: CASQVQGGTEAFF; CDR3 DNA: TGTGCCAGCCAGGTTCAGGGAGGAACTGAAGCTTTCTTT
clone size: NA; D gene: NA; V gene: TRBV4-1; J gene: TRBJ2-1; CDR3 protein: CASSQGFNEQFF; CDR3 DNA: TGCGCCAGCAGCCAAGGCTTTAATGAGCAGTTCTTC
clone size: NA; D gene: NA; V gene: TRBV6-5; J gene: TRBJ1-1; CDR3 protein: CASRWGNTEAFF; CDR3 DNA: TGTGCCAGCAGATGGGGGAACACTGAAGCTTTCTTT
clone size: once; D gene: TRBD1; V gene: TRBV6-5; J gene: TRBJ1-3; CDR3 protein: CASTDDRGPGNTIYF; CDR3 DNA: TGTGCCAGCACCGATGACAGGGGGCCTGGAAACACCATATATTTT
clone size: NA; D gene: TRBD1; V gene: TRBV5-4; J gene: TRBJ2-2; CDR3 protein: CASSLAQGANTGELFF; CDR3 DNA: TGTGCCAGCAGCTTGGCGCAGGGGGCGAACACCGGGGAGCTGTTTTTT
clone size: NA; D gene: NA; V gene: TRBV4-1; J gene: TRBJ2-7; CDR3 protein: CASSQDREATWVPYEQYF; CDR3 DNA: TGCGCCAGCAGCCAAGATCGTGAAGCGACTTGGGTCCCCTACGAGCAGTACTTC
clone size: NA; D gene: NA; V gene: TRBV12-5; J gene: TRBJ2-4; CDR3 protein: CASGVCEGGICFEEYF; CDR3 DNA: TGTGCTAGTGGTGTCTGTGAGGGGGGGATTTGTTTCGAAGAGTACTTC
clone size: NA; D gene: NA; V gene: TRBV7-9; J gene: TRBJ2-5; CDR3 protein: CASSLSLNGGETQYF; CDR3 DNA: TGTGCCAGCAGCTTATCTCTGAACGGCGGTGAGACCCAGTACTTC
clone size: NA; D gene: NA; V gene: TRBV2; J gene: TRBJ1-5; CDR3 protein: CASREAVGGQPQHF; CDR3 DNA: TGTGCCAGCAGGGAGGCAGTGGGGGGTCAGCCCCAGCATTTT
clone size: NA; D gene: NA; V gene: TRBV19; J gene: TRBJ1-5; CDR3 protein: CASSRIGGYSNQPQHF; CDR3 DNA: TGTGCCAGTAGTAGAATCGGGGGTTATAGCAATCAGCCCCAGCATTTT
clone size: few; D gene: TRBD1; V gene: TRBV7-9; J gene: TRBJ2-7; CDR3 protein: CASSSRDRVSSYEQYF; CDR3 DNA: TGTGCCAGCAGCTCCCGGGACAGAGTCAGCTCCTACGAGCAGTACTTC
clone size: NA; D gene: NA; V gene: TRBV5-8; J gene: TRBJ2-7; CDR3 protein: CASSFRDKKSYEQYF; CDR3 DNA: TGTGCCAGCAGCTTTCGGGACAAGAAATCCTACGAGCAGTACTTC
clone size: NA; D gene: NA; V gene: TRBV7-2; J gene: TRBJ1-1; CDR3 protein: CASSLFVSGAAEAFF; CDR3 DNA: TGTGCCAGCAGCTTATTTGTGTCCGGGGCGGCTGAAGCTTTCTTT
clone size: NA; D gene: NA; V gene: TRBV6-1; J gene: TRBJ1-1; CDR3 protein: CASSEAQDSYAFF; CDR3 DNA: TGTGCCAGCAGTGAAGCGCAGGACAGTTATGCTTTCTTT
clone size: NA; D gene: TRBD1; V gene: TRBV5-1; J gene: TRBJ1-1; CDR3 protein: CASSPGTGRSAEAFF; CDR3 DNA: TGCGCCAGCAGCCCCGGGACAGGCAGGTCCGCTGAAGCTTTCTTT